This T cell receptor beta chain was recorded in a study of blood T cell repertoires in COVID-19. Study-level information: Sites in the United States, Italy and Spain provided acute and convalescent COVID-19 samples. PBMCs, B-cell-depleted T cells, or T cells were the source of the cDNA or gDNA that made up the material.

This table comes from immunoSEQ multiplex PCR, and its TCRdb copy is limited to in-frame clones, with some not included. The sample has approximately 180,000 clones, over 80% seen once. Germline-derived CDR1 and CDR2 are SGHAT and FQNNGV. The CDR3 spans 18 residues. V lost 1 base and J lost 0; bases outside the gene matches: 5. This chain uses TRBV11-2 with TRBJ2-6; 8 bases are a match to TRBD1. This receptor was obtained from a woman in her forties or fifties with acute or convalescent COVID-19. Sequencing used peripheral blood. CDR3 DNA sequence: TGTGCCAGCAGCTTAGTTCAGGGGGCCAGCTCTGGGGCCAACGTCCTGACTTTC. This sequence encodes CASSLVQGASSGANVLTF.